A single sample is the source of the 15 T cell receptor beta chains below, sequenced in a study of OX40 agonist ivuxolimab in advanced cancers. TCRdb's copy holds only in-frame clones and misses some; the assay was immunoSEQ multiplex PCR. The data hold tens of thousands of clones, with 70% to 90% observed a single time. The sample consisted of CD4+ or CD8+ T cells sorted from blood, taken in a trial of the OX40 agonist ivuxolimab. The receptors stem from an adult with an advanced solid tumor such as melanoma, head and neck, liver or kidney cancer.

This chain joins TRBV5-1 and TRBJ2-7; TRBD1 agrees at 8 bases. The germline CDR1 and CDR2 sequences are SGHRS and YFSETQ. V dropped 3 bases and J dropped 6; count of bases not matched to a gene: 8. The CDR3 extends over 14 amino acids. The CDR3 loop reads CASSSQGAGFEQYF. The CDR3 DNA sequence: TGCGCCAGCAGCTCCCAGGGGGCCGGGTTCGAGCAGTACTTC.

This chain joins TRBV6-1 and TRBJ1-1; D perhaps matches TRBD1 (5 bases). V was clipped by 8 bases and J by 0 bases, with 16 bases between them. Germline V gives CDR1 MNHNS, CDR2 SASEGT. The CDR3 covers 15 residues. CDR3 region: CASLNSGTLNTEAFF. CDR3 bases: TGTGCCAGCCTGAATTCCGGGACCTTGAACACTGAAGCTTTCTTT.

Only one count was recorded for this clone. The V and J genes are TRBV27 and TRBJ2-7; no clear D gene. V shed 5 bases and J shed 0 bases, with 5 bases lying between them. The germline V gene encodes CDR1 MNHEY and CDR2 SMNVEV (reference sequence). CDR3 size: 12 residues. In nucleotides, the CDR3 is TGTGCCAGCAGTCCCAACTCCTACGAGCAGTACTTC. This codes for CASSPNSYEQYF.

The chain couples TRBV6-5 to TRBJ2-3, with TRBD2 matching over 7 bases. Germline values: CDR1 MNHEY, CDR2 SVGAGI. The CDR3 is 15 residues long. The V segment lost 0 bases and the J segment 2 bases; nucleotides outside the gene matches: 2. The CDR3 reads CASSYSSGNTDTQYF. The CDR3 region has the DNA TGTGCCAGCAGTTACTCGAGCGGGAACACAGATACGCAGTATTTT.

The chain links TRBV5-1 to TRBJ2-6; no clear D. The germline gives CDR1 SGHRS, CDR2 YFSETQ. The CDR3 covers 16 residues. The V and J ends lost 0 bases and 0 bases respectively, with 7 bases between them. The DNA of the CDR3 is TGCGCCAGCAGCTTGGACGGAAACTCTGGGGCCAACGTCCTGACTTTC. Translated, it gives CASSLDGNSGANVLTF.

The V gene is TRBV27, the J gene TRBJ1-5; D remains ambiguous. Germline values: CDR1 MNHEY, CDR2 SMNVEV (reference sequence). This CDR3 is built from 16 residues. Deletions cut 6 bases from V and 2 bases from J, with 17 bases between. The CDR3 loop is CASRPTTFSGNQPQHF. CDR3 sequence (DNA): TGTGCCAGCAGACCGACTACATTCAGCGGCAATCAGCCCCAGCATTTT.

In this sample, this clone turned up once. The chain couples TRBV5-1 to TRBJ2-7; TRBD1 might be the D (5 bases). Germline CDR1 is SGHRS and CDR2 is YFSETQ. This CDR3 region has 12 residues. With 4 bases removed from V and 7 bases from J, the gap between germline ends came to 12 bases. CDR3 residues: CASSVPGSEQYF. The CDR3 coding sequence is TGCGCCAGCAGCGTCCCAGGGTCGGAGCAGTACTTC.

The chain's CDR3 is CASSLAGIYEQYF. As DNA, the CDR3 is TGCGCCAGCAGCTTGGCTGGGATCTACGAGCAGTACTTC. The chain combines TRBV5-1 with TRBJ2-7; D is uncertain. V lost 0 bases and J lost 3, with 7 bases in between. The CDR3 has 13 residues. The V gene's germline CDR1 is SGHRS and CDR2 YFSETQ.

J is TRBJ2-5 and V is TRBV6-6; tentatively, D is TRBD1 (5 bases). Trimming left V 5 bases short and J 1 base short, with 5 bases between. CDR3 length equals 12 residues. The V gene's germline CDR1 is MNHNY and CDR2 SVGAGI (reference sequence). The CDR3 coding sequence is TGTGCCAGCAGTGACAGCCAAGAGACCCAGTACTTC. Translated: CASSDSQETQYF.

The CDR3 protein is CASSARGGNNYGYTF. CDR3 bases: TGTGCCAGCAGTGCCAGGGGGGGAAACAACTATGGCTACACCTTC. V gene TRBV25-1 combines with J gene TRBJ1-2, with 7 bases identical to TRBD1. The germline CDR1 and CDR2 sequences are MGHDK and SYGVNS. There are 15 residues in the CDR3. V lost 4 bases to trimming and J lost 2 bases; unmatched junction nucleotides: 7.

V usage is TRBV28 and J usage is TRBJ1-6; D unresolved. The CDR3 loop spans 15 amino acids. In germline, CDR1 is MDHEN, CDR2 SYDVKM. V was cut by 4 bases and J by 5 bases, with 12 bases left in between. This chain's CDR3 is CASSSPAVDNSPLHF. CDR3 nucleotides: TGTGCCAGCAGTTCCCCAGCGGTAGATAATTCACCCCTCCACTTT.

The genes are TRBV7-9 and TRBJ1-6; D is undetermined. The germline V and J ends were trimmed by 2 bases and 10 bases, with 9 bases remaining between them. In germline, CDR1 is SEHNR, CDR2 FQNEAQ (reference sequence). This CDR3 is built from 13 residues. The CDR3, as DNA: TGTGCCAGCAGCTTAACTGGTGGGTCACCCCTCCACTTT. Its protein is CASSLTGGSPLHF.

The chain is built from TRBV9 and TRBJ1-4, with TRBD1 matching over 9 bases. There are 14 residues in the CDR3. Germline V gene data show CDR1 as SGDLS and CDR2 as YYNGEE. The J segment lost 8 bases and the V segment lost 4 bases, leaving 6 bases of the junction unmatched. The CDR3 sequence is CASSPGQGSEKLFF. The DNA of the CDR3 is TGTGCCAGCAGCCCCGGACAGGGGAGCGAAAAACTGTTTTTT.

CDR3 nucleotides: TGTGCCAGCAGCCTCCGGGACAGGGGGTTGACAGAGACCCAGTACTTC. Translation: CASSLRDRGLTETQYF. The chain has TRBV5-8 and TRBJ2-5, with 11 bases fitting TRBD1. The V segment lost 4 bases and the J segment 4 bases; nucleotides outside the gene matches: 9. Germline assignment: CDR1 SGHTS and CDR2 YDEGEE. The CDR3 sequence is 16 residues long.

This clone was detected a few times. The chain employs TRBV7-9 and TRBJ2-1, with 9 bases that match TRBD1. The CDR3 loop spans 17 amino acids. The V gene end was trimmed by 4 bases and the J gene end by 4 bases; junction bases not matched to a gene: 11. Germline loops: CDR1 SEHNR, CDR2 FQNEAQ (reference sequence). CDR3 amino acids: CASSSHLRDREYNEQFF. The CDR3 region has the DNA TGTGCCAGCAGCTCACACCTCCGGGACAGGGAGTACAATGAGCAGTTCTTC.